This T cell receptor beta chain originates from a study of blood T cell repertoires in COVID-19. Overall study context: COVID-19 samples collected from the United States, Italy and Spain covered acute and convalescent phases. Nucleic acid was either cDNA or gDNA, and it came from T cells, B-cell-depleted T cells, or PBMCs.

Per the original data handling: Nucleated cell counts were estimated from reference gene primer amplification. The protocol was immunoSEQ multiplex PCR, while the TCRdb copy is restricted to in-frame clones and leaves out a portion. V and J calls and clone size are as listed in that table; D and trimming were resolved from the DNA. The sample has 90,000 to 120,000 clones; roughly 90% are singletons. V shed 4 bases and J 10 bases; nucleotides not matched to a gene: 8. CDR1 and CDR2 from the germline V gene are LGHDT and YNNKEL (reference sequence). This CDR3 has 15 residues. The chain couples TRBV3-1 (or the pseudogene TRBV3-2) to TRBJ1-6; 9 bases fit TRBD1. This clonotype was obtained from a man aged 40-55 years with active or convalescent COVID-19. The sequencing sample was made of peripheral blood. The CDR3 region is CASSRDRGIESPLHF. The CDR3 DNA sequence: TGTGCCAGCAGCCGAGACAGGGGGATCGAGTCACCCCTCCACTTT.